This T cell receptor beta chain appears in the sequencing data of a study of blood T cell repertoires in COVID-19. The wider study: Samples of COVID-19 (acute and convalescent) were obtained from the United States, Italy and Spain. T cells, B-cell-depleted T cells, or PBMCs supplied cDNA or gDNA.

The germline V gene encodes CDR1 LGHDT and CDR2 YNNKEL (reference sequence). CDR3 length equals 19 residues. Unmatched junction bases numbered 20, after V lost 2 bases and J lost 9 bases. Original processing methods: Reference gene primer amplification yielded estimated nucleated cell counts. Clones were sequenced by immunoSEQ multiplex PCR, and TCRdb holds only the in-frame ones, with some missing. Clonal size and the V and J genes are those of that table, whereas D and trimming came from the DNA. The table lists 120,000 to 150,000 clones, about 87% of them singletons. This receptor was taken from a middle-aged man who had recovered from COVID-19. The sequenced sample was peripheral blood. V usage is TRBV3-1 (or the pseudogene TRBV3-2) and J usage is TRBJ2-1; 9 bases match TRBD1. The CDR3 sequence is CASSQLIDGNRGLASEQFF. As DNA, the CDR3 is TGTGCCAGCAGCCAATTGATCGATGGTAACAGGGGGCTGGCTAGTGAGCAGTTCTTC.